These 3 T cell receptor beta chains share one sample of origin, sequenced in a study of blood T cell repertoires in COVID-19. Assay used: immunoSEQ multiplex PCR; TCRdb lists only in-frame clones, some missing. Of about 150,000 clones in the sample, less than 95% are singletons; the top ten hold about 0.55%. The sample comprised peripheral blood. These TCRs come from a man aged 50 or older with acute or convalescent COVID-19.

V and J are TRBV27 and TRBJ2-7; D not certain. The CDR3 totals 14 residues. Germline V lookup: CDR1 MNHEY, CDR2 SMNVEV (reference sequence). V shed 8 bases and J shed 2 bases, with 16 bases lying between them. The CDR3 region is CASDDTSNPYEQYV. The CDR3, as DNA: TGTGCCAGCGACGACACATCGAACCCCTACGAGCAGTACGTC.

The chain has TRBV2 and TRBJ1-6; D is unclear. The V gene's germline CDR1 is SNHLY and CDR2 FYNNEI. The CDR3 runs 17 residues. The V end lost 6 bases, the J end lost 0 bases, and 15 bases lay between the germline ends. CDR3 DNA sequence: TGTGCCAGCAGGGGCTTCACCACGAGCTCCTATAATTCACCCCTCCACTTT. This sequence encodes CASRGFTTSSYNSPLHF.

The chain joins TRBV13 to TRBJ1-2; TRBD1 aligns across 7 bases. The trim removed 2 bases at V and 8 bases at J, leaving 8 bases unmatched. The CDR3 has 14 residues. CDR1 PRHDT and CDR2 FYEKMQ come from the germline V gene (reference sequence). The DNA for the CDR3 is TGTGCCAGCAGCTTACACAGGGGAAATGAGGGCTACACCTTC. This encodes CASSLHRGNEGYTF.